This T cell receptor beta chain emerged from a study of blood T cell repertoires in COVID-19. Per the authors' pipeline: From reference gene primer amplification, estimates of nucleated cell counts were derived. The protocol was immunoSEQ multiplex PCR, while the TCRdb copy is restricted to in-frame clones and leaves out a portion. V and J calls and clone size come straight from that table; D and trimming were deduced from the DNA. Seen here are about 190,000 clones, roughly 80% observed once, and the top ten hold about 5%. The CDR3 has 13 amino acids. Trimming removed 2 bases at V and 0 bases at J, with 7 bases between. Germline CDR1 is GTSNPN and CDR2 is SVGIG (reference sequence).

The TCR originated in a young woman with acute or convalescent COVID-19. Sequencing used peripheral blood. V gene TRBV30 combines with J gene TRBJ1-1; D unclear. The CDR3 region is CAWSTRLNTEAFF. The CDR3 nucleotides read TGTGCCTGGAGTACCAGGTTGAACACTGAAGCTTTCTTT.